Each of the 3 T cell receptor beta chains below was sequenced from the same sample in a study of OX40 agonist ivuxolimab in advanced cancers. The table came from immunoSEQ multiplex PCR; TCRdb's copy has only in-frame clones and leaves some out. This sample yields about 79,000 clones, of which under 95% are seen a single time; roughly 11% belongs to the top ten. This specimen consisted of CD4+ or CD8+ T cells sorted from blood, obtained in a trial of the OX40 agonist ivuxolimab. These receptors all stem from an adult with an advanced solid tumor such as melanoma, head and neck, liver or kidney cancer.

This rearrangement joins TRBV2 to TRBJ2-7, with D perhaps TRBD1 (6 bases). The V end lost 8 bases, the J end lost 0 bases, and 14 bases lay between the germline ends. Germline CDR1 is SNHLY and CDR2 is FYNNEI. This CDR3 is built from 14 residues. Written as DNA, the CDR3 is TGTGCCAGCGGGGGCCCGGCGAGCTCCTACGAGCAGTACTTC. It translates to CASGGPASSYEQYF.

The J gene is TRBJ2-7, the V gene TRBV6-5; D call uncertain. Germline CDR1 is MNHEY and CDR2 is SVGAGI. V dropped 6 bases and J dropped 4 bases, with 7 bases sitting between them. The CDR3 totals 11 residues. The chain's CDR3 is CASSDGYEQYF. For the CDR3, the DNA is TGTGCCAGCAGCGACGGGTACGAGCAGTACTTC.

V usage is TRBV6-4 and J usage is TRBJ2-1, with D unclear. Germline V gene sequence: CDR1 MRHNA, CDR2 SNTAGT. This CDR3 has 17 amino acids. V was trimmed by 0 bases and J by 0 bases, leaving 12 bases between them. CDR3 sequence reads: CASSDSADDNSYNEQFF. The CDR3 DNA follows: TGTGCCAGCAGTGACTCGGCGGACGATAACTCCTACAATGAGCAGTTCTTC.